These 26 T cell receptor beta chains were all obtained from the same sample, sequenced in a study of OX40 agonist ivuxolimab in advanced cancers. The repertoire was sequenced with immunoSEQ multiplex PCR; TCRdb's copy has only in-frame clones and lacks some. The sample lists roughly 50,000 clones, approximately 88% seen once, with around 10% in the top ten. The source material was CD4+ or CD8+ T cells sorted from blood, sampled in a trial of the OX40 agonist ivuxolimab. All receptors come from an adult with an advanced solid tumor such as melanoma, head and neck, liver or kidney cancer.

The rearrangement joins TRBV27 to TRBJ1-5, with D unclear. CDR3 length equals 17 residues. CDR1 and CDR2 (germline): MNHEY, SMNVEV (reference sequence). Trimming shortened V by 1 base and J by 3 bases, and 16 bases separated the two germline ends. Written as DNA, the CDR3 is TGTGCCAGCAGTTTATACGGGCAAGGGTTCTCCAATCAGCCCCAGCATTTT. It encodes CASSLYGQGFSNQPQHF.

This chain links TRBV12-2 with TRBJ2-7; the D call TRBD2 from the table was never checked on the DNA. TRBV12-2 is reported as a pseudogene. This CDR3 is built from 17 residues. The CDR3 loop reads CASRQTRVWGGRREQYF. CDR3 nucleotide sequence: TGTGCAAGTCGCCAAACCCGTGTTTGGGGCGGGAGGCGCGAGCAGTACTTC.

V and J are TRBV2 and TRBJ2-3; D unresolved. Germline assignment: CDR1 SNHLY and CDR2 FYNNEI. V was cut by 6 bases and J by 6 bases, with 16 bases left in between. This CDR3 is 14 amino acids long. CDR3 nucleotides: TGTGCCAGCAGCCTCGTGACGCCCCCGGATACGCAGTATTTT. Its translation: CASSLVTPPDTQYF.

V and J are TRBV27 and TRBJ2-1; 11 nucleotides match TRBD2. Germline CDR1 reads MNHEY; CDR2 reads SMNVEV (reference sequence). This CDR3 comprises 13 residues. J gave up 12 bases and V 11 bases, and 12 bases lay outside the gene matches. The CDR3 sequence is CAGGVSGRARQFF. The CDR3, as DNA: TGTGCCGGCGGCGTTAGCGGGAGGGCCCGGCAGTTCTTC.

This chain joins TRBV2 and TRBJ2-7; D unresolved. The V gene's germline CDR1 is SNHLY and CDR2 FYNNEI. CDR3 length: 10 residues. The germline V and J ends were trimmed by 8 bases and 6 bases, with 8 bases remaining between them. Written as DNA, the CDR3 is TGTGCCAGCGGTGGGTTCGAGCAGTACTTC. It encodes CASGGFEQYF.

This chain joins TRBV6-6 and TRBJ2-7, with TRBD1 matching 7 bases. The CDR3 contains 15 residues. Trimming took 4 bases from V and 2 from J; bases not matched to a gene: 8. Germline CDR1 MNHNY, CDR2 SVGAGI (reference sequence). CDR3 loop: CASSSPTGLTYEQYF. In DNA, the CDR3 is TGTGCCAGCAGTTCCCCGACAGGGCTAACCTACGAGCAGTACTTC.

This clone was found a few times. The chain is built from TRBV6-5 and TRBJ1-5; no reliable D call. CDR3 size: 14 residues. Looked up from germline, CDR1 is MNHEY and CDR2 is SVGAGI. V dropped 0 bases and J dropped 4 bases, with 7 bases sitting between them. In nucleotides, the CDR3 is TGTGCCAGCAGTTACTCTGGGGATAATCAGCCCCAGCATTTT. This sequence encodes CASSYSGDNQPQHF.

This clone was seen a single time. The chain's CDR3 is CASRDGYGYTF. For the CDR3, the DNA is TGTGCCAGCAGGGACGGGTATGGCTACACCTTC. The V and J genes are TRBV7-9 and TRBJ1-2; D unclear. The CDR3 contains 11 residues. The ends were cut back, 6 bases at V and 5 bases at J, with 7 bases in the middle. Germline lookup yields CDR1 SEHNR and CDR2 FQNEAQ (reference sequence).

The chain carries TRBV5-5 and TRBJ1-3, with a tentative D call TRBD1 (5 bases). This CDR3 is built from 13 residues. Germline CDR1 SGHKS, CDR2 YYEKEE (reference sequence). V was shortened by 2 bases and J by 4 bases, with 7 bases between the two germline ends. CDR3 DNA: TGTGCCAGCAGCTTAGGGGACGGAAACACCATATATTTT. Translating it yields CASSLGDGNTIYF. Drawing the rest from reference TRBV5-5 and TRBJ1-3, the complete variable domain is DAGVTQSPTHLIKTRGQQVTLRCSPISGHKSVSWYQQVLGQGPQFIFQYYEKEERGRGNFPDRFSARQFPNYSSELNVNALLLGDSALYLCASSLGDGNTIYFGEGSWLTVV.

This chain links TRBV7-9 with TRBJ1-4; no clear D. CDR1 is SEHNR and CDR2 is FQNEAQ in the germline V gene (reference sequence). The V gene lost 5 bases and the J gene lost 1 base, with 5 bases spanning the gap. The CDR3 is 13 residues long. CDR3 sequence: CASSPGTNEKLFF. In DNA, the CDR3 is TGTGCCAGCAGCCCCGGAACTAATGAAAAACTGTTTTTT.

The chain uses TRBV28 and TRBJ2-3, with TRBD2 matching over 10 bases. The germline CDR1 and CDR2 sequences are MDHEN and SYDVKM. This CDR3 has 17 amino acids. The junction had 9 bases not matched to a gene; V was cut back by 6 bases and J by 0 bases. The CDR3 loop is CASSRLAGRASTDTQYF. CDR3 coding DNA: TGTGCCAGCAGCCGACTAGCGGGCCGTGCTAGCACAGATACGCAGTATTTT. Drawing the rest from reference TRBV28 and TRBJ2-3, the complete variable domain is DVKVTQSSRYLVKRTGEKVFLECVQDMDHENMFWYRQDPGLGLRLIYFSYDVKMKEKGDIPEGYSVSREKKERFSLILESASTNQTSMYLCASSRLAGRASTDTQYFGPGTRLTVL.

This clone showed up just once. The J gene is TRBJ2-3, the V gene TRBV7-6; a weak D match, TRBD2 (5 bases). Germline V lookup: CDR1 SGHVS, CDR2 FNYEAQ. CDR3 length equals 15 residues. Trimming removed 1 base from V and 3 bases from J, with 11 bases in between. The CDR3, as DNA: TGTGCCAGCAGCTTAGAATGGGGAGAAACAGATACGCAGTATTTT. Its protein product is CASSLEWGETDTQYF.

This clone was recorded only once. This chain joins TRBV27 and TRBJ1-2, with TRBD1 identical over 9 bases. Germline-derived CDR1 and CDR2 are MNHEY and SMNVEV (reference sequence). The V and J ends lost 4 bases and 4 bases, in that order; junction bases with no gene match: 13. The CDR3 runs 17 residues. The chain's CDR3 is CASSSLLQGAVGYGYTF. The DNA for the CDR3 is TGTGCCAGCAGTTCCTTGCTACAGGGGGCGGTAGGCTATGGCTACACCTTC.

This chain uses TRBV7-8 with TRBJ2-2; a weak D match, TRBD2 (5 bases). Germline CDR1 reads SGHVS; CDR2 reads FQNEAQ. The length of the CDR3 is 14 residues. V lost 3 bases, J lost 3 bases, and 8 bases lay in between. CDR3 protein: CASSFGEYTGELFF. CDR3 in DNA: TGTGCCAGCAGCTTCGGGGAATACACCGGGGAGCTGTTTTTT.

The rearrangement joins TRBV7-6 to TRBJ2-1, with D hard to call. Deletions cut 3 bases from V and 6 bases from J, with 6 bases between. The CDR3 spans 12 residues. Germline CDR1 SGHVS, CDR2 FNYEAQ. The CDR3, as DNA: TGTGCCAGCAGCTTCGTATTCAATGAGCAGTTCTTC. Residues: CASSFVFNEQFF. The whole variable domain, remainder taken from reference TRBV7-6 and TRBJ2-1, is GAGVSQSPRYKVTKRGQDVALRCDPISGHVSLYWYRQALGQGPEFLTYFNYEAQQDKSGLPNDRFSAERPEGSISTLTIQRTEQRDSAMYRCASSFVFNEQFFGPGTRLTVL.

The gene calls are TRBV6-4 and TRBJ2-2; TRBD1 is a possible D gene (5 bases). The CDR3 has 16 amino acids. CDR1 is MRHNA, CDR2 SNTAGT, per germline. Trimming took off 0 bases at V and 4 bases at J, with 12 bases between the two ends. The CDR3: CASSDSWQGSTGELFF. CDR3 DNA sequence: TGTGCCAGCAGTGACTCGTGGCAGGGATCCACCGGGGAGCTGTTTTTT.

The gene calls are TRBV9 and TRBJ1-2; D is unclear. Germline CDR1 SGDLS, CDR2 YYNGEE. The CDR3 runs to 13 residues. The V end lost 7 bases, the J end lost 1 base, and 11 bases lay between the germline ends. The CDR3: CASAQEYNYGYTF. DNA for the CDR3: TGTGCCAGCGCCCAGGAATATAACTATGGCTACACCTTC.

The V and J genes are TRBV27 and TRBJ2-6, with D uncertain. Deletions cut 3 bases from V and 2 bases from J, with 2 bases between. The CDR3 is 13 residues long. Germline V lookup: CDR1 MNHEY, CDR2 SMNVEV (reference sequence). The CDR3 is CASSFPGANVLTF. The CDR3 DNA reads TGTGCCAGCAGTTTCCCTGGGGCCAACGTCCTGACTTTC.

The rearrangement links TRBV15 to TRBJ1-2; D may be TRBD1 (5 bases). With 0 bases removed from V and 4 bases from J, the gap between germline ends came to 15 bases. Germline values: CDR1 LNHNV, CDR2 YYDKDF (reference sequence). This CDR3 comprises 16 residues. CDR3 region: CATSRDLGVMGYGYTF. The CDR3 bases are TGTGCCACCAGCAGAGATCTGGGGGTAATGGGCTATGGCTACACCTTC.

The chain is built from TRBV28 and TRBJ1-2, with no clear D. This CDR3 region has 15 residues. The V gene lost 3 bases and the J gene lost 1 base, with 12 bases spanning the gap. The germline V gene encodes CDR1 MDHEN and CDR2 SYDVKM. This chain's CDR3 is CASSLAIPFNYGYTF. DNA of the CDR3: TGTGCCAGCAGTTTGGCTATCCCCTTTAACTATGGCTACACCTTC.

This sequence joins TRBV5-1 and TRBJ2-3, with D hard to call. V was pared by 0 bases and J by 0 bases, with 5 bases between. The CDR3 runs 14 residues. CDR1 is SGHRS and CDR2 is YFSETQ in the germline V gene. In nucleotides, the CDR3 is TGCGCCAGCAGCTTGGTCACGAGCACAGATACGCAGTATTTT. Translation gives CASSLVTSTDTQYF.

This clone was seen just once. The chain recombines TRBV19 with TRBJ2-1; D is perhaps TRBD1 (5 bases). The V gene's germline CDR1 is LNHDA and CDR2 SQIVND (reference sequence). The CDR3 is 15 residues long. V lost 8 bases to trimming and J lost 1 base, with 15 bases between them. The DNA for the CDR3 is TGTGCCAGTTCGACAAGGGGTGGGTCCTACAATGAGCAGTTCTTC. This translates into CASSTRGGSYNEQFF.

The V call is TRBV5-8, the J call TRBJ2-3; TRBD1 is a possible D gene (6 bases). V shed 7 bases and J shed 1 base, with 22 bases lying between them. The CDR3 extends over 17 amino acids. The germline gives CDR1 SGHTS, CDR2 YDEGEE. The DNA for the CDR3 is TGTGCCAGCCCCTCTACCTGGGTGCAGGGGCGCACAGATACGCAGTATTTT. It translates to CASPSTWVQGRTDTQYF.

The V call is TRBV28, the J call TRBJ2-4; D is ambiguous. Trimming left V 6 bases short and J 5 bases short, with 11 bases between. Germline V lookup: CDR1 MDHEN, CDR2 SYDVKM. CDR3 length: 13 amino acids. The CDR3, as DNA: TGTGCCAGCAGATCCCACTTCCAAAACATTCAGTACTTC. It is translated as CASRSHFQNIQYF.

The CDR3 here is CASSPAQDHTGELFF. The DNA for the CDR3 is TGTGCCAGCAGTCCTGCCCAGGATCACACCGGGGAGCTGTTTTTT. The V gene is TRBV7-9, the J gene TRBJ2-2, with D uncertain. The CDR3 sequence is 15 residues long. The germline V and J ends were trimmed by 6 bases and 3 bases, with 14 bases remaining between them. Germline loops: CDR1 SEHNR, CDR2 FQNEAQ (reference sequence).

CDR3 in amino acids: CASSLGQIYGYTF. CDR3 nucleotides: TGTGCCAGCAGCTTAGGGCAGATCTATGGCTACACCTTC. The V gene is TRBV7-9, the J gene TRBJ1-2; D remains unclear. From germline, CDR1 is SEHNR and CDR2 FQNEAQ (reference sequence). V was pared by 1 base and J by 4 bases, with 7 bases between. CDR3 size: 13 residues. Drawing the rest from reference TRBV7-9 and TRBJ1-2, the complete variable domain is DTGVSQNPRHKITKRGQNVTFRCDPISEHNRLYWYRQTLGQGPEFLTYFQNEAQLEKSRLLSDRFSAERPKGSFSTLEIQRTEQGDSAMYLCASSLGQIYGYTFGSGTRLTVV.